A single sample is the source of the 7 T cell receptor beta chains below, sequenced in a study of Ad26.COV2.S vaccination and SARS-CoV-2 variants. Only in-frame clones appear in the TCRdb table, and some are missing; sequencing was by immunoSEQ multiplex PCR. In the table there are hundreds of thousands of clones, less than 90% of which are singletons. Treatment in this sample: 19 received Ad26.COV2.S at low or high dose, single or two shots; 5 received placebo; per-sample allocation not given. Day 63 after the first vaccine or placebo injection was the time point for sampling. This material consisted of peripheral blood, taken in a trial of Ad26.COV2.S vaccine versus placebo. These receptors were taken from a person between 18 and 65 years old who received the Ad26.COV2.S COVID-19 vaccine or a placebo.

This clone has just a few counts. The chain uses TRBV18 and TRBJ2-5, with D perhaps TRBD1 (5 bases). V lost 2 bases to trimming and J lost 4 bases, with 8 bases between them. The CDR3 runs to 13 residues. CDR1 KGHSH and CDR2 LQKENI come from the germline V gene. CDR3 region: CASSPGAAETQYF. CDR3 DNA sequence: TGTGCCAGCTCACCAGGGGCCGCAGAGACCCAGTACTTC.

The rearrangement joins TRBV7-2 to TRBJ2-7; D gene unclear. V was trimmed by 2 bases and J by 5 bases, leaving 4 bases between them. Germline-derived CDR1 and CDR2 are SGHTA and FQGNSA. This CDR3 has 11 residues. The CDR3 region has the DNA TGTGCCAGCAGCTTAACCCACGAGCAGTACTTC. Translation gives CASSLTHEQYF.

The J gene is TRBJ2-3, the V gene TRBV27; D may be TRBD2 (6 bases). Germline V gives CDR1 MNHEY, CDR2 SMNVEV (reference sequence). The CDR3 length is 12 residues. V lost 2 bases to trimming and J lost 6 bases, with 6 bases between them. The CDR3 spells CASSLGGDTQYF. The CDR3 coding sequence is TGTGCCAGCAGTTTAGGAGGGGATACGCAGTATTTT.

In its sample, this clone was seen a few times. The chain has TRBV6-2 or TRBV6-3 and TRBJ2-3, with 9 bases identical to TRBD1. CDR1 and CDR2 (germline): MNHEY, SVGEGT. V shed 4 bases and J 4 bases; nucleotides not matched to a gene: 9. This CDR3 spans 16 amino acids. CDR3 nucleotide sequence: TGTGCCAGCAGTTCTTGGACAGGGGAGGGCCCAGATACGCAGTATTTT. This gives the protein CASSSWTGEGPDTQYF.

In its sample, this clone was seen once. J is TRBJ2-4 and V is TRBV2; 10 bases fit TRBD1. CDR3 length: 14 residues. The germline V gene has CDR1 SNHLY and CDR2 FYNNEI. The trim removed 6 bases at V and 4 bases at J, leaving 3 bases unmatched. CDR3 nucleotides: TGTGCCAGCAGCATGGGACAGGGGAAAAACATTCAGTACTTC. This translates into CASSMGQGKNIQYF.

This clone was detected a few times. The chain has TRBV27 and TRBJ2-5, with D maybe TRBD2 (5 bases). The CDR3 contains 15 residues. V was clipped by 4 bases and J by 1 base, with 13 bases between them. Germline V gives CDR1 MNHEY, CDR2 SMNVEV (reference sequence). For the CDR3, the DNA is TGTGCCAGCAGTTCGGCAGGACTGCGCCAAGAGACCCAGTACTTC. Protein product: CASSSAGLRQETQYF.

This clone was found a few times. The chain links TRBV4-1 to TRBJ1-2; D remains ambiguous. This CDR3 has 17 amino acids. Trimming shortened V by 4 bases and J by 0 bases, and 18 bases separated the two germline ends. CDR1 is MGHRA and CDR2 is YSYEKL in the germline V gene. The CDR3: CASSRLVVKGTNYGYTF. The CDR3 DNA follows: TGCGCCAGCAGCCGTCTCGTGGTTAAGGGAACTAACTATGGCTACACCTTC.